Following are 6 T cell receptor beta chains from one sample sequenced in a study of cytomegalovirus exposure and HLA in healthy donors. The primer mix had 60 Vbeta and 13 Jbeta primers. Clones were sequenced by immunoSEQ multiplex PCR, and TCRdb holds only the in-frame ones, with some missing. The sample includes approximately 190,000 clones, about 81% of them seen just once. Material for sequencing was PBMCs. The source is a woman aged 18-35 years in good health and CMV-seronegative.

The chain carries TRBV9 and TRBJ1-1; 8 positions agree with TRBD1. CDR1 SGDLS and CDR2 YYNGEE come from the germline V gene. The V gene end was trimmed by 4 bases and the J gene end by 3 bases; junction bases not matched to a gene: 8. The CDR3 runs 15 residues. The CDR3 reads CASSPSWTGHTEAFF. In nucleotides, the CDR3 is TGTGCCAGCAGCCCCTCATGGACAGGGCACACTGAAGCTTTCTTT.

V is TRBV5-1 and J is TRBJ2-3; 9 bases align to TRBD1. Germline V lookup: CDR1 SGHRS, CDR2 YFSETQ. This CDR3 is 15 amino acids long. Germline trimming cut 4 bases from V and 6 bases from J; bases unmatched to any gene: 9. CDR3 nucleotide sequence: TGCGCCAGCAGCCTCCGGGACAGGGATAGGGATACGCAGTATTTT. The encoded protein is CASSLRDRDRDTQYF.

This rearrangement joins TRBV5-1 to TRBJ2-5; TRBD1 matches 9 bases. Germline V gives CDR1 SGHRS, CDR2 YFSETQ. CDR3 size: 14 residues. Trimming at V came to 4 bases and at J to 2 bases, leaving 3 bases not matched to a gene. The CDR3 here is CASSRGQGQETQYF. Here the CDR3 DNA reads TGCGCCAGCAGCCGAGGACAGGGGCAAGAGACCCAGTACTTC.

V and J are TRBV4-2 and TRBJ1-2; 8 nucleotides agree with TRBD1. Germline V gene lookup returns CDR1 LGHNA and CDR2 YNFKEQ. This CDR3 spans 14 amino acids. J lost 6 bases, V lost 4 bases, and 7 bases had no gene match. The CDR3 region is CASSPLGQGDGYTF. CDR3 coding DNA: TGTGCCAGCAGCCCCCTCGGACAGGGCGATGGCTACACCTTC.

The chain uses TRBV7-7 and TRBJ2-1; 14 bases fit TRBD2. Germline V CDR1 and CDR2: SSHAT, FNYEAQ (reference sequence). The J segment lost 9 bases and the V segment lost 2 bases, leaving 12 bases of the junction unmatched. The CDR3 has 18 amino acids. The DNA of the CDR3 is TGTGCCAGCAGCTTAAAACTATCTGGGACTAGCGGGAGTGCTGAGCAGTTCTTC. This sequence encodes CASSLKLSGTSGSAEQFF.

V and J are TRBV2 and TRBJ1-1; tentatively, D is TRBD1 (5 bases). Per germline, CDR1 SNHLY and CDR2 FYNNEI. Trimming shortened V by 5 bases and J by 1 base, and 8 bases separated the two germline ends. The CDR3 contains 13 residues. The CDR3 coding sequence is TGTGCCAGCAGTCCCCAGGGGAACACTGAAGCTTTCTTT. Protein: CASSPQGNTEAFF.